This entry concerns a single TCR beta chain. What this receptor recognizes is not known. No much larger clone exists at a distance of one base, and base qualities are not known. Other DNA sequences in the sample encode the same CDR3. Trimming at the junction amounts to 1 base on V and 0 bases on J, and the germline ends lie 4 bases apart. Via the germline V gene, CDR1 is SGHRS and CDR2 YFSETQ. The CDR3 sequence holds 13 residues, the cysteine and phenylalanine included. CDR3 DNA only is kept here, 39 bases in frame from base 1. The method behind the library was the immunoSEQ multiplex PCR assay. TCRdb stores this immuneACCESS table with in-frame sequences only. Part of the clones is absent; in the studies checked, under half of the shortfall reflects unresolved V genes, and no reason is known for the rest. The sample data list 40,000 to 55,000 clones, and more than 85% of these were observed just once. Over 20% of the sample belongs to the ten largest clones.

The sample is drawn from a study of control samples from healthy donors and cancer patients (dated by TCRdb to the early 2020s). This clonotype was obtained from a middle-aged woman with head and neck cancer. The chain couples TRBV5-1 to TRBJ1-1; a confident D gene designation cannot be given. The sequenced sample consisted of PBMCs. The nucleotide sequence is given as TGCGCCAGCAGCTTGACGTTGAACACTGAAGCTTTCTTT. Its product reads: CASSLTLNTEAFF.